A single sample is the source of the 19 T cell receptor gamma chains below, sequenced in a study of intestinal T cells in coeliac disease. Fewer than 11 formalin-fixed paraffin-embedded scrolls, each 5 µm thick, supplied each case's genomic DNA. LymphoTrack primers amplified TRG sequences from roughly 210 ng of biopsy DNA. TCRdb made new clone calls on the multiplex PCR reads using CATT. This table holds 680 or so gamma-chain clones, 50% found once. Sequenced sample: a duodenal biopsy. These receptors were collected from a human donor with celiac disease.

This chain joins TRGV2 and TRGJ1 or TRGJ2. This CDR3 spans 13 amino acids. Germline CDR1 and CDR2: EGSNGY and YDSYNSKV. V was clipped by 0 bases and J by 13 bases; unmatched bases: 12. CDR3 sequence (DNA): TGTGCCACCTGGGACGGGTTGAATATAAGTAAACTCTTT. Amino acids: CATWDGLNISKLF.

This clone was counted only a few times. This sequence joins TRGV3 and TRGJ1 or TRGJ2. This CDR3 comprises 13 residues. Trimming removed 5 bases from V and 4 bases from J; junction bases left unmatched: 8. Looked up from germline, CDR1 is VTNTFY and CDR2 is YDVSTARD (reference sequence). The CDR3 is CATWGRGYYKKLF. The CDR3 nucleotides are TGTGCCACCTGGGGACGGGGGTATTATAAGAAACTCTTT.

This clone is hyperexpanded by share. The gene calls are TRGV10 and TRGJP1. TRGV10 is noted as an ORF with a role that remains uncertain. V dropped 8 bases and J dropped 7; count of bases not matched to a gene: 5. The CDR3 runs 12 residues. CDR3 sequence reads: CAAWDFGWFKIF. The DNA of the CDR3 is TGTGCTGCGTGGGATTTTGGTTGGTTCAAGATATTT.

This clone was recorded a few times. A far larger clone is only one base removed, so a read error is likely. The same CDR3 is also encoded by other DNA sequences in this sample. The chain joins TRGV3 to TRGJP2. Per germline, CDR1 VTNTFY and CDR2 YDVSTARD (reference sequence). This CDR3 region has 14 residues. The CDR3 DNA reads as TGTGCCACCTGGTCCCGTAGTAGTGATTGGATCAAAACGTTT. This gives the protein CATWSRSSDWIKTF.

This clone counts as large. Other DNA sequences in this specimen translate into the identical CDR3. CDR3 protein: CATWDRRSLFNYYKKLF. The CDR3 bases are TGTGCCACCTGGGACAGGCGGTCCCTATTTAATTATTATAAGAAACTCTTT. V gene TRGV3 combines with J gene TRGJ1 or TRGJ2. Germline V gene sequence: CDR1 VTNTFY, CDR2 YDVSTARD (reference sequence). This CDR3 contains 17 residues. After removal of 0 bases from V and 1 base from J, the junction contained 12 bases not matched to a gene.

J is TRGJP1 and V is TRGV10. TRGV10 is an ORF; its function is uncertain. V lost 10 bases and J lost 6; bases outside the gene matches: 21. The CDR3 runs 17 residues. CDR3 nucleotides: TGTGCTGCGTTGGGATGGGAGACGGGACCATCTGGTTGGTTCAAGATATTT. It codes for CAALGWETGPSGWFKIF.

J is TRGJP1 and V is TRGV8. The CDR3 length is 13 residues. The germline CDR1 and CDR2 sequences are VENAVY and YDSYNSRV. CDR3 amino acids: CAPRDTTGWFKIF. Written as DNA, the CDR3 is TGTGCACCTCGGGATACCACTGGTTGGTTCAAGATATTT.

By its share, this clone is hyperexpanded. The rearrangement joins TRGV2 to TRGJP2. Germline V gene data show CDR1 as EGSNGY and CDR2 as YDSYNSKV. CDR3 length: 16 residues. V shed 0 bases, J shed 7 bases, and the junction held 11 bases outside the gene matches. For the CDR3, the DNA is TGTGCCACCTGGGACGGGCTTGAGTTGGCTGATTGGATCAAGACGTTT. Its translation: CATWDGLELADWIKTF.

This clone is termed large. One end of the junction fails to match germline, which may point to a read error. This sequence joins TRGV4 and TRGJ1 or TRGJ2. Per the germline V gene, CDR1 is EGSTGY and CDR2 is YDSYTSSV. The CDR3 loop spans 15 amino acids. The CDR3 region is CTTWDLQQNYYKKLF. The CDR3 nucleotides read TGTACCACCTGGGACTTACAGCAGAATTATTATAAGAAACTCTTT.

This chain uses TRGV2 with TRGJ1 or TRGJ2. The CDR3 is 13 amino acids. Germline V lookup: CDR1 EGSNGY, CDR2 YDSYNSKV. V lost 1 base and J lost 10; bases outside the gene matches: 10. CDR3 amino acids: CATWDGTFIKKLF. In nucleotides, the CDR3 is TGTGCCACCTGGGACGGCACGTTTATAAAGAAACTCTTT.

Here the CDR3 DNA reads TGTGCCCACCTGGGACAGGCCGGTGGAAATTATTATAAGAAACTCTTT. The encoded protein is CAHLGQAGGNYYKKLF. The chain joins TRGV3 to TRGJ1 or TRGJ2. This CDR3 comprises 16 residues. The germline gives CDR1 VTNTFY, CDR2 YDVSTARD (reference sequence). With 12 bases clipped from V and 1 base from J, the junction kept 21 bases outside the gene matches.

The chain uses TRGV5 and TRGJ1 or TRGJ2. CDR1 and CDR2 (germline): VINAFY, YDVSNSKD. The CDR3 runs to 10 residues. Losses at the gene ends were 6 bases for V and 9 bases for J; bases not matched to a gene: 5. The CDR3 DNA reads as TGTGCCACCTGGACACTTAAGAAACTCTTT. Its protein product is CATWTLKKLF.

The genes are TRGV10 and TRGJP1. TRGV10 is sorted into the ORF group, with uncertain function. V was clipped by 8 bases and J by 7 bases; unmatched bases: 11. The CDR3 is 14 residues long. CDR3 region: CAAWDGRRGWFKIF. The CDR3 DNA follows: TGTGCTGCGTGGGATGGTCGACGTGGTTGGTTCAAGATATTT.

This clone was detected a few times. TCRdb's protein, taken from a much larger clone, differs from this DNA's translation at residue 6, likely owing to a read error; the protein displayed comes from the DNA. J is TRGJP1 and V is TRGV10. TRGV10 is an ORF; its function is uncertain. The CDR3 has 13 amino acids. Losses at the gene ends were 11 bases for V and 3 bases for J; bases not matched to a gene: 7. For the CDR3, the DNA is TGTGCTGCGGCTTATGCCACTGGTTGGTTCAAGATATTT. Protein sequence: CAAAYATGWFKIF.

This clone is hyperexpanded within its sample. V usage is TRGV10 and J usage is TRGJP1. TRGV10 falls under the ORF class, with uncertain function. The V and J ends lost 8 bases and 4 bases, in that order; junction bases with no gene match: 26. The CDR3 is 20 residues long. The CDR3 sequence: CAAWDFEGYWSEDTGWFKIF. The CDR3 bases are TGTGCTGCGTGGGATTTTGAGGGGTATTGGAGCGAGGACACTGGTTGGTTCAAGATATTT.

This clone was counted only a few times. This may come from a read error, since a much larger clone is one base off. This rearrangement joins TRGV10 to TRGJ1 or TRGJ2. TRGV10 is an open reading frame, and its role is uncertain. This CDR3 comprises 15 residues. The CDR3 DNA sequence: TGCGCTGCGTGGGATTATATCGGGGGGGTCTATAAGAAACTCTTT. Its protein product is CAAWDYIGGVYKKLF.

The chain employs TRGV2 and TRGJ1 or TRGJ2. Germline V gene data show CDR1 as EGSNGY and CDR2 as YDSYNSKV. V lost 6 bases to trimming and J lost 6 bases; unmatched junction nucleotides: 8. CDR3 length equals 12 residues. DNA of the CDR3: TGTGCCACCTGGACGGCACGTTATAAGAAACTCTTT. It specifies CATWTARYKKLF.

This sequence joins TRGV3 and TRGJP2. Germline trimming cut 4 bases from V and 3 bases from J; bases unmatched to any gene: 14. The CDR3 runs to 17 residues. Germline V gives CDR1 VTNTFY, CDR2 YDVSTARD (reference sequence). The CDR3 protein is CATWDQAVFGSDWIKTF. For the CDR3, the DNA is TGTGCCACCTGGGATCAGGCCGTATTTGGTAGTGATTGGATCAAGACGTTT.

This clone has only a few counts. A much bigger clone sits one base away, suggesting this may be a read error. The chain carries TRGV3 and TRGJ1 or TRGJ2. From germline, CDR1 is VTNTFY and CDR2 YDVSTARD (reference sequence). The CDR3 runs to 12 residues. CDR3 sequence (DNA): TGTGCCACTTGGGACAGGCTTTCAGAGAAACTCTTT. Translating it yields CATWDRLSEKLF.